This passage covers 12 T cell receptor beta chains from one sample sequenced in a study of cytomegalovirus exposure and HLA in healthy donors. PCR was performed using 60 Vbeta and 13 Jbeta primers. Produced via immunoSEQ multiplex PCR; TCRdb's table is partial and in-frame only. The sample holds 150,000 to 200,000 clones, over 70% seen once. The source material was PBMCs. The receptor set was obtained from a young man in good health and CMV-seropositive.

The genes are TRBV11-2 and TRBJ1-2; 9 bases line up with TRBD1. Trimming took 5 bases from V and 6 from J; bases not matched to a gene: 1. The CDR3 is 12 amino acids. CDR1 SGHAT and CDR2 FQNNGV come from the germline V gene. The CDR3 bases are TGTGCCAGCAGCCGGACAGGGGATGGCTACACCTTC. Translated: CASSRTGDGYTF.

The chain has TRBV7-2 and TRBJ2-7; no definite D call. The CDR3 has 12 amino acids. Germline V lookup: CDR1 SGHTA, CDR2 FQGNSA. V was cut by 5 bases and J by 3 bases, with 8 bases left in between. The CDR3 region has the DNA TGTGCCAGCAGCCCGTACAACTACGAGCAGTACTTC. Amino acids: CASSPYNYEQYF.

CDR3 nucleotide sequence: TGCGCCAGCAGCTTGGGCGGCGGCTCCTACGAGCAGTACTTC. Its translation is CASSLGGGSYEQYF. This chain links TRBV5-1 with TRBJ2-7, with D uncertain. Per germline, CDR1 SGHRS and CDR2 YFSETQ. The CDR3 runs to 14 residues. V lost 0 bases, J lost 0 bases, and 7 bases lay in between.

The chain links TRBV4-3 to TRBJ2-7; 13 nucleotides agree with TRBD2. Germline-derived CDR1 and CDR2 are LGHNA and YSLEER. J lost 5 bases, V lost 5 bases, and 6 bases had no gene match. This CDR3 contains 15 residues. CDR3 nucleotides: TGCGCCAGCAGCGTACTAGCGGGGGGGCCAAACGAGCAGTACTTC. Translating it yields CASSVLAGGPNEQYF.

About this clone: Additional DNA sequences in this sample encode the identical CDR3. The chain uses TRBV6-5 and TRBJ2-1; maybe TRBD2 (5 bases). Germline loops: CDR1 MNHEY, CDR2 SVGAGI. There are 12 residues in the CDR3. The V gene lost 2 bases and the J gene lost 7 bases, with 6 bases spanning the gap. CDR3 bases: TGTGCCAGCAGTTACGGCGGGAATGAGCAGTTCTTC. Amino acid sequence: CASSYGGNEQFF.

The chain joins TRBV7-9 to TRBJ1-6, with D possibly matching TRBD1 (5 bases). The V and J ends lost 7 bases and 5 bases respectively, with 9 bases between them. Per the germline V gene, CDR1 is SEHNR and CDR2 is FQNEAQ (reference sequence). This CDR3 is built from 13 residues. DNA of the CDR3: TGTGCCAGCAAGGAGACAGATAATTCACCCCTCCACTTT. Its translation: CASKETDNSPLHF.

The chain links TRBV7-2 to TRBJ1-2; tentatively, D is TRBD1 (6 bases). CDR1 is SGHTA and CDR2 is FQGNSA in the germline V gene. Deletions cut 5 bases from V and 4 bases from J, with 11 bases between. The CDR3 consists of 13 residues. The CDR3 sequence is CASSPRTVYGYTF. The DNA of the CDR3 is TGTGCCAGCAGCCCCCGGACAGTCTATGGCTACACCTTC.

This rearrangement joins TRBV4-1 to TRBJ1-6, with TRBD1 as a possible D gene (5 bases). Trimming cost V 0 bases and J 10 bases, with 10 bases left between them. Germline CDR1 reads MGHRA; CDR2 reads YSYEKL. There are 14 residues in the CDR3. The CDR3 region has the DNA TGCGCCAGCAGCCAAGAACAGGAGATCTCACCCCTCCACTTT. This translates into CASSQEQEISPLHF.

The chain's CDR3 is CASSPTDRTDTQYF. Here the CDR3 DNA reads TGTGCCAGCAGTCCCACGGACAGAACAGATACGCAGTATTTT. This chain links TRBV28 with TRBJ2-3; possible D gene TRBD1, 6 bases. Trimming took off 5 bases at V and 3 bases at J, with 12 bases between the two ends. CDR1 is MDHEN, CDR2 SYDVKM, per germline. This CDR3 spans 14 amino acids.

The chain links TRBV7-9 to TRBJ2-7; 12 bases align to TRBD2. The CDR3 is 15 amino acids. CDR1 is SEHNR, CDR2 FQNEAQ, per germline (reference sequence). J gave up 5 bases and V 4 bases, and 6 bases lay outside the gene matches. The CDR3, as DNA: TGTGCCAGCAGCTCCACTAGCGGGAGGCCCAACGAGCAGTACTTC. It is translated as CASSSTSGRPNEQYF.

The V and J genes are TRBV4-2 and TRBJ2-3; 16 bases map to TRBD2. V shed 4 bases and J 4 bases; nucleotides not matched to a gene: 8. Germline V gives CDR1 LGHNA, CDR2 YNFKEQ. This CDR3 has 18 amino acids. CDR3: CASSPGLAGGPSADTQYF. The CDR3 coding sequence is TGTGCCAGCAGCCCGGGACTAGCGGGGGGGCCTAGCGCAGATACGCAGTATTTT.

V and J are TRBV21-1 and TRBJ1-3; the D call TRBD1 from the table was never checked on the DNA. TRBV21-1 is classified as a pseudogene. The CDR3 contains 17 residues. The CDR3 sequence: CASSKAYQGASGNTIYF. In nucleotides, the CDR3 is TGTGCCAGCAGCAAAGCATATCAGGGGGCTTCTGGAAACACCATATATTTT.